This is a list of T cell receptor beta chains from one sample in a study of blood T cells in healthy people across ages. From the 5' RACE reads, TCRdb called clonotypes with MiXCR, one entry per CDR3 protein. The table shows some 1.5 million distinct CDR3 sequences, with approximately 42% occurring only once. Sequenced input: blood. These TCRs come from a woman between 18 and 30 years old in good health. Each CDR3 is given with its conserved first and last residue. The order of the fields is D gene, J gene, CDR3 length, V gene, clone size, CDR3 DNA, CDR3 protein. D genes are given only for firm matches. Size is stated for part of the rows, as once, few or many counts, or as a class when the clone is expanded.

D: TRBD2; J: TRBJ2-3; length: 15; V: TRBV10-3; size: .; DNA: TGTGCCATCAGTGACCCTAGCGGGATCACAGATACGCAGTATTTT; CDR3: CAISDPSGITDTQYF
D: TRBD2; J: TRBJ2-7; length: 13; V: TRBV4-3; size: .; DNA: TGCGCCAGCAGCCAAAGCGGGAGCTCCGAGCAGTACTTC; CDR3: CASSQSGSSEQYF
D: .; J: TRBJ2-1; length: 14; V: TRBV20-1; size: few; DNA: TGCAGTGCCATTCTACTTGCCCCCTACAATGAGCAGTTCTTC; CDR3: CSAILLAPYNEQFF
D: .; J: TRBJ2-3; length: 15; V: TRBV2; size: .; DNA: TGTGCCAGCAGTGATTTAGCGGCGCGCACAGATACGCAGTATTTT; CDR3: CASSDLAARTDTQYF
D: .; J: TRBJ1-1; length: 16; V: TRBV6-1; size: few; DNA: TGTGCCAGCAGAACATTCCCGCCCGTCATGAACACTGAAGCTTTCTTT; CDR3: CASRTFPPVMNTEAFF
D: .; J: TRBJ2-3; length: 17; V: TRBV9; size: .; DNA: TGTGCCAGCAGCGTTGAGGGGGGGGGGCTACCGACGGATAAGCAGTATTTT; CDR3: CASSVEGGGLPTDKQYF
D: .; J: TRBJ2-3; length: 11; V: TRBV20-1; size: few; DNA: TGCAGTGCTACTCTAGCACGTACGCAGTATTTT; CDR3: CSATLARTQYF
D: .; J: TRBJ2-1; length: 12; V: TRBV5-6; size: .; DNA: TGTGCCAGCAGCCGTTGGTTCGCCGAGCAGTTCTTC; CDR3: CASSRWFAEQFF
D: TRBD2; J: TRBJ2-1; length: 15; V: TRBV6-5; size: .; DNA: TGTGCCAGCAGTTACTCCCGCGGGGGGCAGAATGAGCAGTTCTTC; CDR3: CASSYSRGGQNEQFF
D: TRBD1; J: TRBJ1-5; length: 15; V: TRBV2; size: .; DNA: TGTGCCAGCAGCTCACAGGGGATTGGCAATCAGCCCCAGCATTTT; CDR3: CASSSQGIGNQPQHF
D: .; J: TRBJ2-7; length: 14; V: TRBV2; size: .; DNA: TGTGCCAGCAGTGATGGCCAGGGGTCCTACGAGCAGTACTTC; CDR3: CASSDGQGSYEQYF
D: .; J: TRBJ1-2; length: 14; V: TRBV4-3; size: few; DNA: TGCGCCAGCAGCCATTTAGACGGCATCTATGGCTACACCTTC; CDR3: CASSHLDGIYGYTF
D: TRBD2; J: TRBJ2-1; length: 17; V: TRBV7-2; size: .; DNA: TGTGCCAGCAGCTTATATAGCCACGGACTAGCAGGCAATGAGCAGTTCTTC; CDR3: CASSLYSHGLAGNEQFF
D: .; J: TRBJ2-7; length: 15; V: TRBV29-1; size: .; DNA: TGCAGCGTTGAAGGGATGGTGGGGGCGGAGGGCGAGCAGTACTTC; CDR3: CSVEGMVGAEGEQYF
D: TRBD2; J: TRBJ2-3; length: 16; V: TRBV13; size: .; DNA: TGTGCCAGCAGCTTCGGGGGACTAGCGGGAGCAGATACGCAGTATTTT; CDR3: CASSFGGLAGADTQYF
D: TRBD2; J: TRBJ2-1; length: 16; V: TRBV4-1; size: .; DNA: TGCGCCAGCAGCCACCCCCGCTTAGCGGGAGTCAAGGAGCAGTTCTTC; CDR3: CASSHPRLAGVKEQFF
D: .; J: TRBJ1-3; length: 14; V: TRBV12-3/TRBV12-4; size: .; DNA: TGTGCCAGCACCCATCCAGGGACTGGAAACACCATATATTTT; CDR3: CASTHPGTGNTIYF
D: TRBD1; J: TRBJ1-1; length: 14; V: TRBV12-3/TRBV12-4; size: many; DNA: TGTGCCAGCAGTTTGACAGGGGCGAACACTGAAGCTTTCTTT; CDR3: CASSLTGANTEAFF
D: .; J: TRBJ1-1; length: 13; V: TRBV25-1; size: few; DNA: TGTGCCGCCTCGACGGGCCCGCAAACTGAAGCTTTCTTT; CDR3: CAASTGPQTEAFF
D: .; J: TRBJ1-1; length: 14; V: TRBV7-2; size: .; DNA: TGTGCCAGCAGCTTGTGGGACCGACAGGTTGAAGCTTTCTTT; CDR3: CASSLWDRQVEAFF
D: .; J: TRBJ2-7; length: 11; V: TRBV20-1; size: .; DNA: TGCAGTGGTCCTCCTTACAATGAGCAGTACTTC; CDR3: CSGPPYNEQYF
D: .; J: TRBJ2-5; length: 16; V: TRBV20-1; size: .; DNA: TGCAGTGCTAGAGGGGCCAAACTAGCCCCCTACAATGAGCAGTACTTC; CDR3: CSARGAKLAPYNEQYF
D: .; J: TRBJ2-1; length: 15; V: TRBV24-1; size: .; DNA: TGTGCCACCAGTGACCCACGCGGTCGGGACAATGAGCAGTTCTTC; CDR3: CATSDPRGRDNEQFF
D: .; J: TRBJ1-2; length: 14; V: TRBV7-2; size: few; DNA: TGTGCCAGCAGCTTTTTCAGGGGAGGCAATGGCTACACCTTC; CDR3: CASSFFRGGNGYTF
D: .; J: TRBJ2-1; length: 12; V: TRBV12-5; size: few; DNA: TGTGCTAGTGGTTTGGAGAGGGTGCGGCAGTTCTTC; CDR3: CASGLERVRQFF
D: .; J: TRBJ2-1; length: 15; V: TRBV11-2; size: few; DNA: TGTGCCAGCAGCCCTCTCTCAGGGAAAGGCAATGAGCAGTTCTTC; CDR3: CASSPLSGKGNEQFF
D: .; J: TRBJ1-1; length: 14; V: TRBV10-3; size: .; DNA: TGTGCCATCAGGCCAGATCGGATGAACACTGAAGCTTTCTTT; CDR3: CAIRPDRMNTEAFF
D: .; J: TRBJ1-1; length: 13; V: TRBV5-1; size: .; DNA: TGCGCCAGCAGCTCGGACGTTTACACTGAAGCTTTCTTT; CDR3: CASSSDVYTEAFF
D: .; J: TRBJ2-7; length: 16; V: TRBV4-3; size: .; DNA: TGCGCCAGCAGCCATCAAGGACAAGGGGGGGAGGACGAGCAGTACTTC; CDR3: CASSHQGQGGEDEQYF
D: .; J: TRBJ1-1; length: 16; V: TRBV5-1; size: few; DNA: TGCGCCAGCAGCTTGGTTTTCGGGCTTACGAACACTGAAGCTTTCTTT; CDR3: CASSLVFGLTNTEAFF
D: TRBD1; J: TRBJ2-7; length: 16; V: TRBV4-3; size: .; DNA: TGCGCCAGCAGCCAAGATCGAGGGACAGGGGCCTACGAGCAGTACTTC; CDR3: CASSQDRGTGAYEQYF
D: .; J: TRBJ2-4; length: 15; V: TRBV6-2/TRBV6-3; size: .; DNA: TGTGCCAGCGGCTTAACACTGGGAGTGAAAAACATTCAGTACTTC; CDR3: CASGLTLGVKNIQYF
D: TRBD1; J: TRBJ1-2; length: 14; V: TRBV27; size: .; DNA: TGTGCCAGCACAAACAGGCAGGGGGGCTATGGCTACACCTTC; CDR3: CASTNRQGGYGYTF
D: TRBD1; J: TRBJ1-5; length: 16; V: TRBV27; size: few; DNA: TGTGCCAGCAGTTTACGGAGGACAGGCAGAAATCAGCCCCAGCATTTT; CDR3: CASSLRRTGRNQPQHF
D: TRBD2; J: TRBJ2-5; length: 15; V: TRBV7-2; size: .; DNA: TGTGCCAGCAGTTCCAGCGGGGGCCCCTACAATGAACAGTACTTC; CDR3: CASSSSGGPYNEQYF